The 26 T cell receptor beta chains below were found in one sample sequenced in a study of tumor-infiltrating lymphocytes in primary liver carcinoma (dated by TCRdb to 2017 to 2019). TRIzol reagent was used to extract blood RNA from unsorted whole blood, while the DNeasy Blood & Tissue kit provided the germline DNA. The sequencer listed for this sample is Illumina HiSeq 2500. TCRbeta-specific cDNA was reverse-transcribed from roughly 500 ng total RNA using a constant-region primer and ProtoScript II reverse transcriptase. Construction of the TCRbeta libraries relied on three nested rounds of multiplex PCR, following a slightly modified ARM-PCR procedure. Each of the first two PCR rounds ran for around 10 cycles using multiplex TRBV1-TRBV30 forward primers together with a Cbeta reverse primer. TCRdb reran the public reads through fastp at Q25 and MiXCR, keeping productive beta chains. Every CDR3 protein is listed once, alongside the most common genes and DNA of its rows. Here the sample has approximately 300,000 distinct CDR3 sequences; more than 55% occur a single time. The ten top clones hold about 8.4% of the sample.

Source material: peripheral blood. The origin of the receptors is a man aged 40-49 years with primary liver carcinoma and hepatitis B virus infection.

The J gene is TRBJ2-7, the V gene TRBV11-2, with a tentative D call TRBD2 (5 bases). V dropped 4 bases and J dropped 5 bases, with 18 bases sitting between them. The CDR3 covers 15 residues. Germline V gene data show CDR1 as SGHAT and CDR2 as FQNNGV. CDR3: CASSWGTSRRNEQYF. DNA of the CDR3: TGTGCCAGCAGCTGGGGAACTAGTAGGAGAAACGAGCAGTACTTC.

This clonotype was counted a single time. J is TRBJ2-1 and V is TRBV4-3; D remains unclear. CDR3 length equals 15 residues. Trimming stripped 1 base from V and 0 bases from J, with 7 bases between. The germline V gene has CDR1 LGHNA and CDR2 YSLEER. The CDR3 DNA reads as TGCGCCAGCAGCCAAGCCGGCACCTCCTACAATGAGCAGTTCTTC. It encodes CASSQAGTSYNEQFF.

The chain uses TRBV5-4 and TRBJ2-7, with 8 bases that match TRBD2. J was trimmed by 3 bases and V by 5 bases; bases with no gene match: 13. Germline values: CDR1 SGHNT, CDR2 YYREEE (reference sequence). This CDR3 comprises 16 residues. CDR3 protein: CASSPAGGGGIYEQYF. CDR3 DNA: TGTGCCAGCAGTCCTGCAGGCGGCGGGGGGATCTACGAGCAGTACTTC. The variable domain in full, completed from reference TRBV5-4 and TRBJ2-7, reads ETGVTQSPTHLIKTRGQQVTLRCSSQSGHNTVSWYQQALGQGPQFIFQYYREEENGRGNFPPRFSGLQFPNYSSELNVNALELDDSALYLCASSPAGGGGIYEQYFGPGTRLTVT.

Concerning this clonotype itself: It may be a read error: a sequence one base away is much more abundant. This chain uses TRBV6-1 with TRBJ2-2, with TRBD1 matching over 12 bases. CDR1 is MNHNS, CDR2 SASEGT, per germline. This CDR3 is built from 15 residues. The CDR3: CTSSEAGTGGRELFF. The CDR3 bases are TGTACCAGCAGTGAAGCTGGGACAGGGGGCAGGGAGCTGTTTTTT.

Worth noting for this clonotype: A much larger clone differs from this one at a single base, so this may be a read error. Here the CDR3 DNA reads TGTGCCAGCAGTTACGTCGGGAGCCCCGGGGGGCTGTTTTTT. Its protein is CASSYVGSPGGLFF. The J gene is TRBJ2-2, the V gene TRBV6-5; D may be TRBD2 (6 bases). The CDR3 runs 14 residues. Germline assignment: CDR1 MNHEY and CDR2 SVGAGI.

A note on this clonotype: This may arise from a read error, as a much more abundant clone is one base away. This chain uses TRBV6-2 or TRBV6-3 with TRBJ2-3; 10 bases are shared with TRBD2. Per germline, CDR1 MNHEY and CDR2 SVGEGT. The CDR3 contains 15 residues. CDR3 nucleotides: TGTGCCAGCAGTTACGGGACTAGCGACACAGGTACGCAGTATTTT. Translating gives CASSYGTSDTGTQYF.

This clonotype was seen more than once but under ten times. The chain's CDR3 is CATRENDEQFF. The CDR3 DNA reads TGTGCCACCAGAGAGAATGATGAGCAGTTCTTC. The J gene is TRBJ2-1, the V gene TRBV10-3; no reliable D call. Germline V gene data show CDR1 as ENHRY and CDR2 as SYGVKD. Trimming took 10 bases from V and 8 from J, leaving 12 bases between them. The CDR3 sequence is 11 residues long.

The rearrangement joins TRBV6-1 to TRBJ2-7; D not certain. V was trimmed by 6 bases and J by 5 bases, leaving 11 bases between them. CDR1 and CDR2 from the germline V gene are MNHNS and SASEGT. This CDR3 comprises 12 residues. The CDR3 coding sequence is TGTGCCAGCAGCCGAGAATCCCACGAGCAGTACTTC. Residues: CASSRESHEQYF.

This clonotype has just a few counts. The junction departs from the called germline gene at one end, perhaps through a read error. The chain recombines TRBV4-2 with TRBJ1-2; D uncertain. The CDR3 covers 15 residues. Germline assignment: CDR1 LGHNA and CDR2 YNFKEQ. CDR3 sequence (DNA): TGTGCCAGCAGCCAAGATACGGGCCCTAACTATGGATACACCTTC. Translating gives CASSQDTGPNYGYTF.

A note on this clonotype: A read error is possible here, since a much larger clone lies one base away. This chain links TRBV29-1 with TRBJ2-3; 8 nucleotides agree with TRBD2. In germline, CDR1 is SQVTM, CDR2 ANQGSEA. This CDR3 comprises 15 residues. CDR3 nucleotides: TGCAGCGTTGAAGGCCTAGCGGGCCTTTCAGATACGCATTATTTT. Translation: CSVEGLAGLSDTHYF.

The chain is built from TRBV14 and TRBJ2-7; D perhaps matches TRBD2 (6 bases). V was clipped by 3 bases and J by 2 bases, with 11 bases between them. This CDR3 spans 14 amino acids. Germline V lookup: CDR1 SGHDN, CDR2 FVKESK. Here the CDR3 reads CASSQRDRTYEQYF. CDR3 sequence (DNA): TGTGCCAGCAGCCAGCGGGACCGAACCTACGAGCAGTACTTC.

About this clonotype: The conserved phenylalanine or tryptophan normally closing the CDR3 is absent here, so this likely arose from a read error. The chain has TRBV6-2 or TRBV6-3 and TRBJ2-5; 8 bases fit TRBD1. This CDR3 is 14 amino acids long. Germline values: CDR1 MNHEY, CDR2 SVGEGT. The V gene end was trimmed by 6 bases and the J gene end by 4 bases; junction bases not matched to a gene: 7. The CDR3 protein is CASSPPDRAETQYY. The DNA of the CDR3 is TGTGCCAGCAGCCCCCCGGACAGGGCAGAGACCCAGTACTAC.

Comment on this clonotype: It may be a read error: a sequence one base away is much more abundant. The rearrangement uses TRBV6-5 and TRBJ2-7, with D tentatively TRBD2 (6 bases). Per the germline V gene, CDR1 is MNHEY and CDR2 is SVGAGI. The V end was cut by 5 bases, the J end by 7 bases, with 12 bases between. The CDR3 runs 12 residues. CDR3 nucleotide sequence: TGTGCCAGCAGTCCCTTCGGGGGTGAGCAGTACTTC. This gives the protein CASSPFGGEQYF.

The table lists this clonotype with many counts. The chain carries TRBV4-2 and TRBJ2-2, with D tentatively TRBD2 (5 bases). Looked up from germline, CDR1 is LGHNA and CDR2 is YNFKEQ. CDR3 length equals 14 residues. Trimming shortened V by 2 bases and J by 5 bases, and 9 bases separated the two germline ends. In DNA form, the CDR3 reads TGTGCCAGCAGCCAACCGGACTCGACCGGGGAGCTGTTTTTT. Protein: CASSQPDSTGELFF.

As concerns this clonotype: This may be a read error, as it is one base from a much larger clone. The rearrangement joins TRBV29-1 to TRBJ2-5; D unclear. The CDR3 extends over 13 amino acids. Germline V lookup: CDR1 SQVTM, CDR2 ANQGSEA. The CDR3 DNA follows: TGCAGAGTTGAATCGACACTTAAGTGGGACCAGTACTTC. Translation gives CRVESTLKWDQYF.

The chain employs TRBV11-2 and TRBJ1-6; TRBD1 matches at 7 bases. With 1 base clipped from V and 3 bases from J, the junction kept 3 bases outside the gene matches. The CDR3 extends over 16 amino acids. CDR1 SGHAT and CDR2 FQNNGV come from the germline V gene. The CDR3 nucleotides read TGTGCCAGCAGCTTAGGGGACAGCGGCTATAATTCACCCCTCCACTTT. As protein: CASSLGDSGYNSPLHF.

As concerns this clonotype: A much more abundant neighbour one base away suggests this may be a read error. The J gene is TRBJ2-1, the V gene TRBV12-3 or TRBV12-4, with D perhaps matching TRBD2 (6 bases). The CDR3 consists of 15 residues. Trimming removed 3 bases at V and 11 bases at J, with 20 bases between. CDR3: CASSFLRRAGNQQFF. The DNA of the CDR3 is TGTGCCAGCAGTTTCCTCAGGAGGGCCGGGAATCAGCAGTTCTTC.

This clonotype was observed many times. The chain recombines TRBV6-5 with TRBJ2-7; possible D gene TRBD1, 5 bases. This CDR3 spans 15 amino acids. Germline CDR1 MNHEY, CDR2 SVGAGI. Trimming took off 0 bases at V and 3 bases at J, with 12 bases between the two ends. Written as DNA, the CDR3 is TGTGCCAGCAGTTACTCGCCCCAGGGTGGCTACGAGCAGTACTTC. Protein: CASSYSPQGGYEQYF.

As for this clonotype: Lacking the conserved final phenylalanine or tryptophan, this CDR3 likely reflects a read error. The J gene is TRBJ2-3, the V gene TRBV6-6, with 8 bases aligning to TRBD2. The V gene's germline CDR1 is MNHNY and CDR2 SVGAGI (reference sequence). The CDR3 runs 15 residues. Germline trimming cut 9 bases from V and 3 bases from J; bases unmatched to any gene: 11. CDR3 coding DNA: TGTGCCAGTAACACAGGAATAGCGGGAACAGATACGCAGTATTTA. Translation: CASNTGIAGTDTQYL.

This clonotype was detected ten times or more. Here the CDR3 reads CACTGVWRADNEQFF. In nucleotides, the CDR3 is TGTGCCTGTACCGGAGTCTGGCGGGCCGACAATGAGCAGTTCTTC. This chain connects TRBV6-1 to TRBJ2-1; possible D gene TRBD2, 5 bases. From germline, CDR1 is MNHNS and CDR2 SASEGT. The CDR3 is 15 residues long. Deletions cut 11 bases from V and 5 bases from J, with 22 bases between.

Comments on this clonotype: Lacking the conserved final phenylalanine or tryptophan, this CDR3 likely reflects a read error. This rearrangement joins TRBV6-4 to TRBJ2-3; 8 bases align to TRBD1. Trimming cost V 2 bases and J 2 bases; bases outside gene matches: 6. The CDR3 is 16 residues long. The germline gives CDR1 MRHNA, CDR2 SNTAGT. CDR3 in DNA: TGTGCCAGCAGTGACGACGCGGGACAGGCCACAGATACGCAGTATGTT. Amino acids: CASSDDAGQATDTQYV.

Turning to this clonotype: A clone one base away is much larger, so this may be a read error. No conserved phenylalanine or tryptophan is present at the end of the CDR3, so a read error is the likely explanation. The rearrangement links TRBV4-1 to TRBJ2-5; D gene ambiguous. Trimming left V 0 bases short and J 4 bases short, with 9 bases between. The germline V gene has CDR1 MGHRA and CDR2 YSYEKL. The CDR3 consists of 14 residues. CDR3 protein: CASSQEELGETQYC. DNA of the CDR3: TGCGCCAGCAGCCAAGAGGAGCTGGGAGAGACCCAGTACTGC.

In DNA form, the CDR3 reads TGTGCCAGCAGCCAAGATTATAGCTTCCAAGAGACCCAGTACTTC. It codes for CASSQDYSFQETQYF. The gene calls are TRBV4-2 and TRBJ2-5; D uncertain. The CDR3 runs to 15 residues. From germline, CDR1 is LGHNA and CDR2 YNFKEQ. Trimming stripped 0 bases from V and 1 base from J, with 9 bases between.

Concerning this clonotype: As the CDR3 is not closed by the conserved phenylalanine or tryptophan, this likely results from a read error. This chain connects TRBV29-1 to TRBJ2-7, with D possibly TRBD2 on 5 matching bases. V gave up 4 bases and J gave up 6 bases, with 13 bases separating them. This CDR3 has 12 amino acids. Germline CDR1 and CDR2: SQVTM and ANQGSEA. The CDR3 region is CSVGGGSGEQYL. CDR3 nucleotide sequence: TGCAGCGTTGGGGGTGGGAGCGGCGAGCAGTACCTC.

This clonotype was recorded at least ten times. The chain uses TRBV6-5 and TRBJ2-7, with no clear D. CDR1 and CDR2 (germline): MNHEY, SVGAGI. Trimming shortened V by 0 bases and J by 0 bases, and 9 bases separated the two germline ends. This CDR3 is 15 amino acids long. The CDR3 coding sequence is TGTGCCAGCAGTTACTCGGTTGGGATCTCCTACGAGCAGTACTTC. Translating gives CASSYSVGISYEQYF.

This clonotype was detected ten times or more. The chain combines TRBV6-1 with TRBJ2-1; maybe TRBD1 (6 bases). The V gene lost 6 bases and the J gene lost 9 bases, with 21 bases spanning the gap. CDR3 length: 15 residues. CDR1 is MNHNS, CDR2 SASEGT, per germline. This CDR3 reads CASSPTGWRGGEQFF. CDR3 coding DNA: TGTGCCAGCAGCCCTACAGGGTGGAGAGGGGGTGAGCAGTTCTTC.